These T cell receptor beta chains were read from a single sample in a study of cytomegalovirus exposure and HLA in healthy donors. TCRdb's copy holds only in-frame clones and misses some; the assay was immunoSEQ multiplex PCR. In the table there are around 200,000 clones, approximately 79% of which are singletons. The material sequenced was PBMCs. Every receptor here comes from a woman between 18 and 29 years old in good health and CMV-seronegative. CDR3s include the opening cysteine and the closing phenylalanine or tryptophan. Some rows have no size entry. The others give once, few or many, or a class for an expanded clone.

TRBV5-6,13,TRBJ1-5,once,CASSLFSNQPQHF
TRBV5-1,15,TRBJ1-1,.,CASSFTGTGNTEAFF
TRBV7-9,15,TRBJ1-2,.,CASSKEGTPAYGYTF
TRBV11-3,15,TRBJ2-7,.,CASSLGDGGTYEQYF
TRBV11-2,14,TRBJ1-2,.,CASSLVPFADGYTF
TRBV9,13,TRBJ1-2,.,CASSRDTNYGYTF
TRBV5-6,12,TRBJ2-3,few,CASSPSTDTQYF
TRBV27,15,TRBJ2-1,.,CASNLLAGGINEQFF
TRBV12-5,13,TRBJ1-2,.,CASGFGLNYGYTF
TRBV19,13,TRBJ1-1,.,CASRTGAYTEAFF
TRBV6-5,16,TRBJ2-3,.,CASSYLSSGNTDTQYF
TRBV7-9,18,TRBJ2-3,.,CASSLAGTSSSSADTQYF
TRBV28,14,TRBJ2-3,.,CASSSYPSTDTQYF
TRBV5-1,15,TRBJ2-3,.,CASSPAEDVTDTQYF
TRBV30,13,TRBJ2-5,.,CACLHYVVETQYF
TRBV4-1,17,TRBJ1-3,.,CASSHIALSPAGNTIYF
TRBV5-4,13,TRBJ1-6,.,CASRGDYNSPLHF
TRBV18,13,TRBJ1-1,few,CASSPGQYTEAFF
TRBV10-3,15,TRBJ1-2,.,CAITDPGAFNYGYTF
TRBV4-3,17,TRBJ2-1,few,CASSQDRLAGAHNEQFF
TRBV6-4,17,TRBJ2-1,.,CASSDPRASGRGNEQFF
TRBV19,14,TRBJ1-6,few,CASSNLLEDSPLHF
TRBV30,17,TRBJ2-1,few,CAWTGKREGAFRNEQFF
TRBV5-1,14,TRBJ1-1,.,CASAWSGRHYEAFF
TRBV5-4,15,TRBJ1-1,few,CASSLPEGENTEAFF
TRBV9,16,TRBJ2-3,once,CASSPRLAGGGDTQYF
TRBV5-5,13,TRBJ2-5,.,CASSLELERTQYF
TRBV6-4,17,TRBJ2-4,.,CASSGQGATDGGNIQYF
TRBV30,16,TRBJ2-2,.,CAWSVHVGMRAGELFF
TRBV7-2,15,TRBJ2-3,.,CASSPDNALMDTQYF
TRBV27,13,TRBJ2-7,.,CASSFSRGDEQYF
TRBV27,15,TRBJ2-3,.,CASSLVPGGTDTQYF
TRBV9,12,TRBJ1-1,once,CASSIRDREAFF
TRBV29-1,15,TRBJ2-3,.,CSVEDRGQGADTQYF
TRBV30,17,TRBJ1-1,.,CAWKPRGTGIENTEAFF
TRBV11-2,16,TRBJ1-6,few,CASSSTGTGDNSPLHF
TRBV18,14,TRBJ2-2,.,CASSPYRATGELFF
TRBV5-1,14,TRBJ1-4,few,CASSLGQANEKLFF
TRBV15,17,TRBJ2-2,.,CATSREVVAGNTGELFF
TRBV7-2,13,TRBJ2-7,.,CASSLGALYEQYF
TRBV10-3,14,TRBJ2-3,.,CATGKRELTDTQYF
TRBV28,16,TRBJ1-6,.,CASSLVDRGFNSPLHF
TRBV2,10,TRBJ1-1,.,CAQEEAEAFF
TRBV30,14,TRBJ1-1,.,CAWRPGLMNTEAFF
TRBV5-6,13,TRBJ2-7,.,CASSLGTGLEQYF
TRBV5-1,14,TRBJ2-2,.,CASSLDSNTGELFF
TRBV11-1,14,TRBJ2-4,few,CASSYRGNLNIQYF
TRBV30,14,TRBJ2-5,.,CACASGTGLETQYF
TRBV6-5,13,TRBJ1-1,.,CASRVSGNTEAFF
TRBV4-3,14,TRBJ1-1,once,CASSQGGVGTEAFF
TRBV18,14,TRBJ2-7,.,CASSVEATSYEQYF